Listed here are 15 T cell receptor beta chains from one sample, sequenced in a study of T cell responses to AZD1222 COVID-19 vaccine. This table comes from immunoSEQ multiplex PCR, and its TCRdb copy is limited to in-frame clones, with some not included. The profile shows around 150,000 clones, roughly 88% of them singletons. The input for sequencing was peripheral blood, taken 28 days after the second AZD1222 dose. Receptors originate from an adult who received the AZD1222 COVID-19 vaccine.

As for this clone: One junction end disagrees with the germline gene, perhaps due to a read error. V gene TRBV6-1 combines with J gene TRBJ1-4; D is ambiguous. The CDR3 length is 14 residues. CDR1 and CDR2 from the germline V gene are MNHNS and SASEGT. The CDR3 spells CASGDRALREKLFF. The CDR3 DNA is TGTGCCAGCGGTGATCGAGCCCTTAGGGAAAAACTGTTTTTT.

The chain joins TRBV6-5 to TRBJ2-1, with a tentative D call TRBD1 (6 bases). Germline V gene sequence: CDR1 MNHEY, CDR2 SVGAGI. Trimming stripped 1 base from V and 1 base from J, with 8 bases between. The CDR3 has 15 amino acids. The CDR3 spells CASSYLQGSYNEQFF. The CDR3 nucleotides are TGTGCCAGCAGTTACTTACAGGGTTCCTACAATGAGCAGTTCTTC.

The chain has TRBV20-1 and TRBJ2-2; D may be TRBD2 (5 bases). The CDR3 spans 15 residues. Germline CDR1 reads DFQATT; CDR2 reads SNEGSKA (reference sequence). Trimming took 3 bases from V and 6 from J, leaving 17 bases between them. The CDR3 DNA follows: TGCAGTGCTAGTCTTAATAATGTCGGGGCCGGGGAGCTGTTTTTT. It translates to CSASLNNVGAGELFF.

The chain links TRBV6-5 to TRBJ2-1, with 13 bases fitting TRBD2. The CDR3 covers 16 residues. Germline loops: CDR1 MNHEY, CDR2 SVGAGI. Trimming at V came to 4 bases and at J to 8 bases, leaving 8 bases not matched to a gene. The CDR3 nucleotides are TGTGCCAGCAGTTTAGTTAGGACTAGCGGGGGCGATGAGCAGTTCTTC. Translation: CASSLVRTSGGDEQFF.

V and J are TRBV5-1 and TRBJ2-5; tentative D call: TRBD1 (5 bases). Germline V lookup: CDR1 SGHRS, CDR2 YFSETQ. This CDR3 comprises 16 residues. The ends were cut back, 0 bases at V and 0 bases at J, with 12 bases in the middle. The CDR3 here is CASSLVQGLNQETQYF. CDR3 in DNA: TGCGCCAGCAGCTTGGTGCAGGGCTTAAACCAAGAGACCCAGTACTTC. Together with reference TRBV5-1 and TRBJ2-5, the CDR3 gives the full variable domain: KAGVTQTPRYLIKTRGQQVTLSCSPISGHRSVSWYQQTPGQGLQFLFEYFSETQRNKGNFPGRFSGRQFSNSRSEMNVSTLELGDSALYLCASSLVQGLNQETQYFGPGTRLLVL.

This clone is a singleton in its sample. The gene calls are TRBV19 and TRBJ2-6, with D tentatively TRBD2 (6 bases). The germline V and J ends were trimmed by 5 bases and 4 bases, with 12 bases remaining between them. Germline V gene data show CDR1 as LNHDA and CDR2 as SQIVND (reference sequence). The CDR3 is 15 residues long. The CDR3 DNA reads TGTGCCAGTAGTGTGGGAGGTCGCGGGGCCAACGTCCTGACTTTC. It codes for CASSVGGRGANVLTF.

This chain links TRBV5-1 with TRBJ1-1; D is perhaps TRBD1 (6 bases). V shed 3 bases and J shed 1 base, with 16 bases lying between them. Per germline, CDR1 SGHRS and CDR2 YFSETQ. The CDR3 has 16 amino acids. In DNA, the CDR3 is TGCGCCAGCAGCTCCTTGAGGAGGGGACAGAACACTGAAGCTTTCTTT. It yields the protein CASSSLRRGQNTEAFF.

The V and J genes are TRBV15 and TRBJ1-1, with 7 bases that match TRBD1. The CDR3 contains 15 residues. V gave up 2 bases and J gave up 6 bases; unmatched junction bases: 9. Germline lookup yields CDR1 LNHNV and CDR2 YYDKDF (reference sequence). The CDR3 DNA follows: TGTGCCACCAGCAGACGAGACAGGGATGTACCTGAAGCTTTCTTT. Translating gives CATSRRDRDVPEAFF. The full variable domain, with the rest looked up from reference TRBV15 and TRBJ1-1, is DAMVIQNPRYQVTQFGKPVTLSCSQTLNHNVMYWYQQKSSQAPKLLFHYYDKDFNNEADTPDNFQSRRPNTSFCFLDIRSPGLGDTAMYLCATSRRDRDVPEAFFGQGTRLTVV.

The rearrangement uses TRBV5-6 and TRBJ2-7, with D hard to call. The germline V gene encodes CDR1 SGHDT and CDR2 YYEEEE. The CDR3 loop spans 11 amino acids. The germline V and J ends were trimmed by 2 bases and 5 bases, with 5 bases remaining between them. CDR3 sequence (DNA): TGTGCCAGCAGCTTCAGCAACGAGCAGTACTTC. Its translation is CASSFSNEQYF.

Notes on this clone: Within the sample, other DNA sequences also encode this same CDR3. J is TRBJ1-3 and V is TRBV12-3 or TRBV12-4; D gene uncertain. V was trimmed by 2 bases and J by 1 base, leaving 0 bases between them. The CDR3 sequence is 12 residues long. CDR3 protein: CASSLSGNTIYF. The CDR3 coding sequence is TGTGCCAGCAGTTTATCTGGAAACACCATATATTTT.

This chain joins TRBV5-6 and TRBJ2-1; possible D gene TRBD2, 7 bases. The CDR3 has 12 amino acids. CDR1 SGHDT and CDR2 YYEEEE come from the germline V gene. Deletions cut 4 bases from V and 9 bases from J, with 11 bases between. The CDR3 is CASSGGGPEQFF. CDR3 DNA sequence: TGTGCCAGCAGCGGGGGGGGCCCTGAGCAGTTCTTC. The full variable domain, its missing parts supplied by reference TRBV5-6 and TRBJ2-1, is DAGVTQSPTHLIKTRGQQVTLRCSPKSGHDTVSWYQQALGQGPQFIFQYYEEEERQRGNFPDRFSGHQFPNYSSELNVNALLLGDSALYLCASSGGGPEQFFGPGTRLTVL.

The chain uses TRBV3-1 (or the pseudogene TRBV3-2) and TRBJ2-3; 9 bases agree with TRBD2. The junction had 2 bases not matched to a gene; V was cut back by 1 base and J by 0 bases. This CDR3 contains 16 residues. CDR1 is LGHDT and CDR2 is YNNKEL in the germline V gene (reference sequence). The CDR3 sequence: CASSQGAGGSTDTQYF. The CDR3 nucleotides are TGTGCCAGCAGCCAAGGGGCGGGGGGGAGCACAGATACGCAGTATTTT.

In its sample, this clone was seen once. The chain is built from TRBV9 and TRBJ2-5; D uncertain. The CDR3 length is 15 residues. V was shortened by 0 bases and J by 7 bases, with 16 bases between the two germline ends. Looked up from germline, CDR1 is SGDLS and CDR2 is YYNGEE. The CDR3 protein is CASSVDLWAEGTQYF. CDR3 DNA: TGTGCCAGCAGCGTAGATCTCTGGGCAGAAGGGACCCAGTACTTC.

V usage is TRBV20-1 and J usage is TRBJ2-3; a weak D match, TRBD1 (6 bases). The CDR3 spans 11 residues. V lost 5 bases and J lost 4, with 7 bases in between. CDR1 is DFQATT and CDR2 is SNEGSKA in the germline V gene (reference sequence). CDR3 bases: TGCAGTGCTTGGGGGCCAGATACGCAGTATTTT. The encoded protein is CSAWGPDTQYF.

The chain recombines TRBV5-1 with TRBJ2-3, with D unresolved. This CDR3 spans 12 amino acids. CDR1 and CDR2 from the germline V gene are SGHRS and YFSETQ. Trimming took 1 base from V and 4 from J, leaving 4 bases between them. The CDR3 DNA follows: TGCGCCAGCAGCTTGCCATCAGATACGCAGTATTTT. Amino acid sequence: CASSLPSDTQYF. The full variable domain, with the rest looked up from reference TRBV5-1 and TRBJ2-3, is KAGVTQTPRYLIKTRGQQVTLSCSPISGHRSVSWYQQTPGQGLQFLFEYFSETQRNKGNFPGRFSGRQFSNSRSEMNVSTLELGDSALYLCASSLPSDTQYFGPGTRLTVL.